This T cell receptor beta chain was sequenced during a study of T cells in Graves' hyperthyroidism and ophthalmopathy. Amplification of TCR beta CDR3 regions used RNA as the template. HTBI primers drove first-round RT-PCR of the TCR CDR3. One entry per CDR3 protein, called by TCRdb with MiXCR from the multiplex PCR reads. The top ten clones hold 67% of a sample with about 150,000 distinct CDR3 sequences, roughly a fifth of them seen once. On the basis of clinical symptoms, serum thyroxine and TRAb, thyroid ultrasound and orbital computed tomography, diagnoses were made. Blood was sampled at initial diagnosis of hyperthyroidism, prior to onset of any ophthalmopathy symptoms. Fresh 10 ml peripheral blood yielded PBMCs. This clonotype was counted many times. The sample consisted of blood. The sequence derives from a woman between 50 and 59 years old with Graves' hyperthyroidism that later progressed to Graves' ophthalmopathy.

The CDR3 loop is CASSQDASGSVETQYF. The DNA for the CDR3 is TGTGCCAGCAGCCAAGATGCGAGCGGGAGTGTGGAGACCCAGTACTTC. The J gene is TRBJ2-5, the V gene TRBV3-1; 8 nucleotides agree with TRBD2. V dropped 0 bases and J dropped 5; count of bases not matched to a gene: 8. The V gene's germline CDR1 is LGHDT and CDR2 YNNKEL (reference sequence). This CDR3 has 16 amino acids.